The 29 T cell receptor beta chains listed next were all sequenced from one sample in a study of cytomegalovirus exposure and HLA in healthy donors. PCR was performed using 60 Vbeta and 13 Jbeta primers. Only in-frame clones appear in the TCRdb table, and some are missing; sequencing was by immunoSEQ multiplex PCR. The table includes approximately 44,000 clones, around 64% detected once. Sequenced: PBMCs. The receptor set was obtained from a human donor in good health.

The chain links TRBV20-1 to TRBJ2-1; D is unclear. The CDR3 consists of 11 residues. Germline CDR1 DFQATT, CDR2 SNEGSKA (reference sequence). The ends were cut back, 6 bases at V and 8 bases at J, with 11 bases in the middle. The CDR3 sequence is CSAIRVHEQFF. The CDR3 DNA is TGCAGTGCGATCCGGGTACATGAGCAGTTCTTC.

The chain links TRBV10-3 to TRBJ2-7, with TRBD1 identical over 7 bases. Germline CDR1 is ENHRY and CDR2 is SYGVKD. The CDR3 length is 13 residues. The ends lost 4 bases at V and 5 bases at J; junction bases unmatched: 5. The CDR3 is CAISGTGSHEQYF. The CDR3 DNA sequence: TGTGCCATCAGTGGGACAGGTTCGCACGAGCAGTACTTC.

The chain uses TRBV19 and TRBJ1-5, with a tentative D call TRBD1 (5 bases). The germline V gene has CDR1 LNHDA and CDR2 SQIVND (reference sequence). The CDR3 consists of 14 residues. Trimming shortened V by 7 bases and J by 1 base, and 11 bases separated the two germline ends. The CDR3, as DNA: TGTGCCAGTACGTCTTGGGGCAGCAATCAGCCCCAGCATTTT. It is translated as CASTSWGSNQPQHF.

V usage is TRBV28 and J usage is TRBJ1-5; possibly TRBD1 for D (6 bases). The CDR3 runs to 14 residues. The V end lost 5 bases, the J end lost 2 bases, and 10 bases lay between the germline ends. Germline values: CDR1 MDHEN, CDR2 SYDVKM. CDR3: CASSEYRGNQPQHF. The CDR3 coding sequence is TGTGCCAGCAGTGAGTACAGGGGCAATCAGCCCCAGCATTTT.

The chain carries TRBV7-2 and TRBJ2-5, with TRBD2 as a possible D gene (6 bases). The CDR3 is 14 residues long. Germline V CDR1 and CDR2: SGHTA, FQGNSA. Trimming stripped 5 bases from V and 0 bases from J, with 10 bases between. In DNA form, the CDR3 reads TGTGCCAGCAGCCCCGGACTAAACCAAGAGACCCAGTACTTC. Protein product: CASSPGLNQETQYF.

This clone was picked up a small number of times. This chain uses TRBV5-6 with TRBJ2-7; possible D gene TRBD1, 6 bases. Per germline, CDR1 SGHDT and CDR2 YYEEEE. The CDR3 spans 14 residues. V lost 2 bases and J 4 bases, leaving 13 bases between the germline ends. DNA of the CDR3: TGTGCCAGCAGCTTAGTCCAGGGGTATTACGAGCAGTACTTC. Its protein is CASSLVQGYYEQYF.

The V gene is TRBV7-2, the J gene TRBJ2-7; unclear D gene. Trimming took off 1 base at V and 3 bases at J, with 7 bases between the two ends. The V gene's germline CDR1 is SGHTA and CDR2 FQGNSA. The CDR3 covers 13 residues. CDR3 nucleotides: TGTGCCAGCAGCTTAGTCCCAGACTACGAGCAGTACTTC. This translates into CASSLVPDYEQYF.

This rearrangement joins TRBV9 to TRBJ2-1; 7 bases match TRBD1. The CDR3 length is 15 residues. Germline V gene data show CDR1 as SGDLS and CDR2 as YYNGEE. V lost 3 bases, J lost 0 bases, and 3 bases stayed unmatched. CDR3: CASSAQGDSYNEQFF. CDR3 sequence (DNA): TGTGCCAGCAGCGCGCAGGGGGACTCCTACAATGAGCAGTTCTTC.

This clone was detected once. The chain uses TRBV4-1 and TRBJ2-1; 15 bases align to TRBD2. The trim removed 4 bases at V and 7 bases at J, leaving 2 bases unmatched. There are 15 residues in the CDR3. Germline lookup yields CDR1 MGHRA and CDR2 YSYEKL. The CDR3: CASSLGLAGGNEQFF. DNA of the CDR3: TGCGCCAGCAGCCTAGGACTAGCGGGGGGGAATGAGCAGTTCTTC.

This clone was seen a few times. The V and J genes are TRBV5-6 and TRBJ1-1, with a weak D call TRBD1 (5 bases). V was pared by 3 bases and J by 5 bases, with 14 bases between. This CDR3 region has 14 residues. Germline lookup yields CDR1 SGHDT and CDR2 YYEEEE. CDR3 sequence: CASSSWGGDTEAFF. CDR3 in DNA: TGTGCCAGCAGCTCCTGGGGGGGGGATACTGAAGCTTTCTTT.

V usage is TRBV11-2 and J usage is TRBJ2-6; the D gene is possibly TRBD2 (6 bases). V lost 2 bases, J lost 0 bases, and 8 bases lay in between. The CDR3 covers 16 residues. Germline V gene lookup returns CDR1 SGHAT and CDR2 FQNNGV. The CDR3 region is CASSLPTSSGANVLTF. CDR3 nucleotide sequence: TGTGCCAGCAGCTTACCGACTAGCTCTGGGGCCAACGTCCTGACTTTC.

V gene TRBV7-6 combines with J gene TRBJ2-3, with 10 positions matching TRBD2. The V and J ends lost 5 bases and 3 bases, in that order; junction bases with no gene match: 14. Looked up from germline, CDR1 is SGHVS and CDR2 is FNYEAQ. The CDR3 runs 18 residues. The chain's CDR3 is CASSHSGVAGGWTDTQYF. In DNA, the CDR3 is TGTGCCAGCAGCCATTCGGGGGTAGCGGGGGGCTGGACAGATACGCAGTATTTT.

The CDR3 sequence: CASSLARGYGYTF. The CDR3 DNA follows: TGTGCCAGCAGCTTGGCAAGGGGTTATGGCTACACCTTC. The chain has TRBV5-6 and TRBJ1-2, with D maybe TRBD1 (5 bases). Trimming removed 0 bases from V and 5 bases from J, with 8 bases in between. The CDR3 is made up of 13 amino acids. CDR1 and CDR2 (germline): SGHDT, YYEEEE.

This clone was counted between two and nine times. The chain links TRBV6-5 to TRBJ2-4, with no clear D. The CDR3 length is 15 residues. Germline CDR1 and CDR2: MNHEY and SVGAGI. V was clipped by 2 bases and J by 0 bases, with 8 bases between them. The CDR3, as DNA: TGTGCCAGCAGTTACACGGGTCTAGCCAAAAACATTCAGTACTTC. The encoded protein is CASSYTGLAKNIQYF.

This clone was observed a single time. The chain uses TRBV11-2 and TRBJ2-5, with D unclear. The CDR3 runs to 12 residues. Germline V CDR1 and CDR2: SGHAT, FQNNGV. The V gene lost 4 bases and the J gene lost 4 bases, with 7 bases spanning the gap. The CDR3 here is CASSWAGETQYF. The DNA for the CDR3 is TGTGCCAGCAGCTGGGCAGGAGAGACCCAGTACTTC.

The V and J genes are TRBV7-2 and TRBJ2-2; 8 bases match TRBD1. Germline V lookup: CDR1 SGHTA, CDR2 FQGNSA. The CDR3 has 15 amino acids. After removal of 6 bases from V and 5 bases from J, the junction contained 8 bases not matched to a gene. This CDR3 reads CASRPDRGLTGELFF. CDR3 sequence (DNA): TGTGCCAGCAGACCCGACAGGGGCCTGACCGGGGAGCTGTTTTTT.

The chain links TRBV15 to TRBJ1-4; D gene unclear. Germline assignment: CDR1 LNHNV and CDR2 YYDKDF (reference sequence). This CDR3 is built from 16 residues. The germline V and J ends were trimmed by 1 base and 8 bases, with 17 bases remaining between them. CDR3 protein: CATSRGTGSWEEKLFF. For the CDR3, the DNA is TGTGCCACCAGCAGAGGTACCGGTTCCTGGGAGGAAAAACTGTTTTTT.

By proportion, this clone is medium-sized (0.01 to 0.1%). The gene calls are TRBV6-1 and TRBJ1-2; unclear D gene. Germline values: CDR1 MNHNS, CDR2 SASEGT. The CDR3 covers 13 residues. Deletions cut 2 bases from V and 1 base from J, with 5 bases between. CDR3 sequence: CASSETINYGYTF. The CDR3, as DNA: TGTGCCAGCAGTGAAACTATTAACTATGGCTACACCTTC.

The chain couples TRBV5-4 to TRBJ1-4, with D perhaps matching TRBD1 (5 bases). The CDR3 length is 15 residues. Trimming shortened V by 4 bases and J by 6 bases, and 16 bases separated the two germline ends. CDR1 and CDR2 from the germline V gene are SGHNT and YYREEE (reference sequence). The CDR3 region has the DNA TGTGCCAGCAGCCCGAGGGAGGGGAGGGATGAAAAACTGTTTTTT. Encoded protein: CASSPREGRDEKLFF.

The V and J genes are TRBV5-4 and TRBJ2-7, with TRBD2 matching over 7 bases. The V gene end was trimmed by 1 base and the J gene end by 9 bases; junction bases not matched to a gene: 4. This CDR3 contains 12 residues. Germline CDR1 and CDR2: SGHNT and YYREEE (reference sequence). In DNA form, the CDR3 reads TGTGCCAGCAGCTTGAGCGGGGCCTTGCAGTACTTC. The encoded protein is CASSLSGALQYF. The entire variable domain, with the rest obtained from reference TRBV5-4 and TRBJ2-7, is as follows: ETGVTQSPTHLIKTRGQQVTLRCSSQSGHNTVSWYQQALGQGPQFIFQYYREEENGRGNFPPRFSGLQFPNYSSELNVNALELDDSALYLCASSLSGALQYFGPGTRLTVT.

This chain joins TRBV6-6 and TRBJ2-7; 9 bases fit TRBD1. This CDR3 is 14 amino acids long. Germline V gene data show CDR1 as MNHNY and CDR2 as SVGAGI (reference sequence). V dropped 10 bases and J dropped 6; count of bases not matched to a gene: 13. The CDR3 DNA sequence: TGTGCCATCGCAAGCCGGGACAGGGCGGGCGAGCAGTACTTC. Encoded protein: CAIASRDRAGEQYF.

In this sample, this clone turned up a few times. This rearrangement joins TRBV5-1 to TRBJ2-1, with no clear D. The length of the CDR3 is 14 residues. Germline values: CDR1 SGHRS, CDR2 YFSETQ. V shed 2 bases and J shed 7 bases, with 13 bases lying between them. Written as DNA, the CDR3 is TGCGCCAGCAGCTTACAAGAGAGGTTAAATGAGCAGTTCTTC. It is translated as CASSLQERLNEQFF. Using reference TRBV5-1 and TRBJ2-1 for the parts outside the CDR3, the full variable domain is KAGVTQTPRYLIKTRGQQVTLSCSPISGHRSVSWYQQTPGQGLQFLFEYFSETQRNKGNFPGRFSGRQFSNSRSEMNVSTLELGDSALYLCASSLQERLNEQFFGPGTRLTVL.

This chain joins TRBV2 and TRBJ1-1; 7 positions agree with TRBD1. J was trimmed by 6 bases and V by 7 bases; bases with no gene match: 11. Germline loops: CDR1 SNHLY, CDR2 FYNNEI. The CDR3 length is 14 residues. CDR3 loop: CASTRGNRQAEAFF. The CDR3 DNA sequence: TGTGCCAGCACCAGGGGGAACAGGCAAGCTGAAGCTTTCTTT.

The V call is TRBV20-1, the J call TRBJ1-2, with D unresolved. The CDR3 has 10 amino acids. V lost 5 bases, J lost 11 bases, and 12 bases lay in between. Germline values: CDR1 DFQATT, CDR2 SNEGSKA (reference sequence). The CDR3 loop reads CSAYHSLYTF. For the CDR3, the DNA is TGCAGTGCTTATCACAGCTTATACACCTTC.

The chain carries TRBV6-1 and TRBJ2-3; D is possibly TRBD2 (6 bases). This CDR3 is built from 14 residues. Deletions cut 6 bases from V and 4 bases from J, with 14 bases between. Germline V gene data show CDR1 as MNHNS and CDR2 as SASEGT. For the CDR3, the DNA is TGTGCCAGCAGACGCGGGATTCCCGCAGATACGCAGTATTTT. As protein: CASRRGIPADTQYF.

The chain carries TRBV11-2 and TRBJ2-2; D might be TRBD1 (5 bases). Germline CDR1 is SGHAT and CDR2 is FQNNGV. The CDR3 length is 14 residues. The germline V and J ends were trimmed by 5 bases and 6 bases, with 13 bases remaining between them. CDR3 sequence: CASSLGRVPGELFF. The CDR3 coding sequence is TGTGCCAGCAGCCTCGGCAGGGTACCCGGGGAGCTGTTTTTT.

This chain joins TRBV4-2 and TRBJ1-4; the D gene is possibly TRBD1 (5 bases). The CDR3 length is 15 residues. Trimming shortened V by 5 bases and J by 5 bases, and 15 bases separated the two germline ends. Per germline, CDR1 LGHNA and CDR2 YNFKEQ. The CDR3 nucleotides read TGTGCCAGCAGCTCAAAGGGGACTGGGAATGAAAAACTGTTTTTT. The encoded protein is CASSSKGTGNEKLFF.

The CDR3 nucleotides read TGCGCCAGCAGTGAGTTGCCAGCGAACTACGAGCAGTACTTC. This sequence encodes CASSELPANYEQYF. This rearrangement joins TRBV10-1 to TRBJ2-5; D ambiguous. The DNA end lines up better with TRBJ2-7; the J call may be wrong. There are 14 residues in the CDR3. CDR1 is WNHNN and CDR2 is SYGVQD in the germline V gene (reference sequence).

This clone turned up a few times. The chain uses TRBV25-1 and TRBJ1-6; D gene unclear. The V gene's germline CDR1 is MGHDK and CDR2 SYGVNS. V was cut by 5 bases and J by 2 bases, with 13 bases left in between. The CDR3 is made up of 16 amino acids. CDR3 coding DNA: TGTGCCAGCAGTTCGGTCGAATCCCCCTATAATTCACCCCTCCACTTT. It translates to CASSSVESPYNSPLHF.